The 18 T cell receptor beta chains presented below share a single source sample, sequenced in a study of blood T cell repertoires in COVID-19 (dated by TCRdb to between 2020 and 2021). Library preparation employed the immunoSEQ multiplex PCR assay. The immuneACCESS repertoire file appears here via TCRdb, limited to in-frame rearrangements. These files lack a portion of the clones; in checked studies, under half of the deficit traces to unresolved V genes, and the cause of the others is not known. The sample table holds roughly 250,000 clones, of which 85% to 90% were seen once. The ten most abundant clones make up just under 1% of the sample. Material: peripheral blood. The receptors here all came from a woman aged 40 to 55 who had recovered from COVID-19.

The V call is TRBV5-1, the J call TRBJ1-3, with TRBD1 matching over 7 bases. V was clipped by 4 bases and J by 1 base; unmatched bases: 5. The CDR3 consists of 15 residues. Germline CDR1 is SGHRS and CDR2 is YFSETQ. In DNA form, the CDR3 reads TGCGCCAGCAGCACGGGACAGATATCTGGAAACACCATATATTTT. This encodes CASSTGQISGNTIYF.

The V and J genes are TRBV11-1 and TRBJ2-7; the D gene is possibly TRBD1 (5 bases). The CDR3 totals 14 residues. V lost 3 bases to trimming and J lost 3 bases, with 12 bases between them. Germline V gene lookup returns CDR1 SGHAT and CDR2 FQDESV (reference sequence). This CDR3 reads CASSFSREVYEQYF. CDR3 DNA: TGTGCCAGCAGCTTTAGCAGGGAAGTCTACGAGCAGTACTTC.

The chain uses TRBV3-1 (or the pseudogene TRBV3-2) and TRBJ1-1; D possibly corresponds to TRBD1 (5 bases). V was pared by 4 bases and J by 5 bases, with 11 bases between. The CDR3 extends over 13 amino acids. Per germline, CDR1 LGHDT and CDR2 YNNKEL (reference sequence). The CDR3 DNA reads TGTGCCAGCAGCCCCCGCAGGGAAACTGAAGCTTTCTTT. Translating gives CASSPRRETEAFF.

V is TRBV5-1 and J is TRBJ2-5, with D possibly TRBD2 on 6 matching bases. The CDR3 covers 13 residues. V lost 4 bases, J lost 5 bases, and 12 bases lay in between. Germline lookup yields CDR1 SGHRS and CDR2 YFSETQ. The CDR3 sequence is CASSLGSGETQYF. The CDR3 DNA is TGCGCCAGCAGCCTAGGGAGCGGGGAGACCCAGTACTTC.

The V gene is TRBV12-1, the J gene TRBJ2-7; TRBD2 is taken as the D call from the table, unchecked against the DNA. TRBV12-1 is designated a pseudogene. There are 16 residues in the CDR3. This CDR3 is CASSPPASGSPYEQYV. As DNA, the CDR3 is TGTGCCAGCAGCCCCCCCGCTAGCGGGTCCCCCTACGAGCAGTACGTC.

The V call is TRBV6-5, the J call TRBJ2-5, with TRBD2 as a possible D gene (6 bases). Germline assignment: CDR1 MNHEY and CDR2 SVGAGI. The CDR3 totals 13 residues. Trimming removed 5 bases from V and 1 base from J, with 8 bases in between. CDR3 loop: CASSRTIQETQYF. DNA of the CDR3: TGTGCCAGCAGTCGGACTATCCAAGAGACCCAGTACTTC.

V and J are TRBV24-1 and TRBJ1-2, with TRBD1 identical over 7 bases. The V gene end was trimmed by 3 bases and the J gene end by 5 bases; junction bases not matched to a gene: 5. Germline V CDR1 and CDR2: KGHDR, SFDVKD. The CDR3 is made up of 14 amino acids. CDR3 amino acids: CATSDDGTEYGYTF. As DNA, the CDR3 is TGTGCCACCAGTGATGACGGGACAGAATATGGCTACACCTTC.

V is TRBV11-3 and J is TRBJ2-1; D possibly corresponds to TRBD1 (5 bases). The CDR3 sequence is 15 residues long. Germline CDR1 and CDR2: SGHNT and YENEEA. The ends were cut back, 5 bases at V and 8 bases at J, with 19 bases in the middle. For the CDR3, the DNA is TGTGCCAGCAGCAAAGGCGGACAATCGGGCTATGAGCAGTTCTTC. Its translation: CASSKGGQSGYEQFF.

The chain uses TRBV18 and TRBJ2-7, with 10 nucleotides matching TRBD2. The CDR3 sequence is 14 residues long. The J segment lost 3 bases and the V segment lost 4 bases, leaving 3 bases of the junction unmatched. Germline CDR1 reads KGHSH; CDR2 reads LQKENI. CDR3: CASSRASGSYEQYF. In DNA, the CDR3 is TGTGCCAGCTCACGGGCTAGCGGGAGCTACGAGCAGTACTTC.

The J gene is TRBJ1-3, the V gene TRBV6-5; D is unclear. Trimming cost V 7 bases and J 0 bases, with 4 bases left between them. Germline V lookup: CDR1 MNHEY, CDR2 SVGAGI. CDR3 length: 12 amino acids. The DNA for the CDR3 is TGTGCCAGCACGGGCTCTGGAAACACCATATATTTT. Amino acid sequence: CASTGSGNTIYF.

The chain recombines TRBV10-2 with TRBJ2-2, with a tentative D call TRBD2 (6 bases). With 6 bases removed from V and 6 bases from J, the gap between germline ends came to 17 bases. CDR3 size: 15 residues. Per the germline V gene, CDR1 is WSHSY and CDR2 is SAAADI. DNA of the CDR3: TGCGCCAGCAGCCCCCGGGAGAGCGGGTCCGGGGAGCTGTTTTTT. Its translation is CASSPRESGSGELFF.

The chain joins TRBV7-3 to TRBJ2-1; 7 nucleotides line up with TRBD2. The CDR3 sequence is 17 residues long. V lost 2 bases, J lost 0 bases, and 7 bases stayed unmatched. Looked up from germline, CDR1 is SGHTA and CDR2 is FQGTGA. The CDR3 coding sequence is TGTGCCAGCAGCTTAGGGCTAGCGGCCAGCTCCTACAATGAGCAGTTCTTC. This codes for CASSLGLAASSYNEQFF.

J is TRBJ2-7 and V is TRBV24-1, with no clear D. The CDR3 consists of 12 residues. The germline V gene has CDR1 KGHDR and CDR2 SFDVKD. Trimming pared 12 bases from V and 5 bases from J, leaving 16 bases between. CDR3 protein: CAPFGGRHEQYV. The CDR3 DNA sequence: TGTGCCCCCTTTGGTGGCCGCCACGAGCAGTACGTC.

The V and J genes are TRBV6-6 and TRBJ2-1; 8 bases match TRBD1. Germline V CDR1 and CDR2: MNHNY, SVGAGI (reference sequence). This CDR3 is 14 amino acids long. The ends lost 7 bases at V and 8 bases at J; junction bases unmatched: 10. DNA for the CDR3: TGTGCCAGCACCTCCGGACAGGGACGTCATGAGCAGTTCTTC. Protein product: CASTSGQGRHEQFF.

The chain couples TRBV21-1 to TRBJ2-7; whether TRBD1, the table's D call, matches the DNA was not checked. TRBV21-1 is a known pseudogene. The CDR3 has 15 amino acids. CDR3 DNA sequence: TGTGCCAGCACCCGGGACAGGGTGACTCTGGACGAGCAGTACGTC. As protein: CASTRDRVTLDEQYV.

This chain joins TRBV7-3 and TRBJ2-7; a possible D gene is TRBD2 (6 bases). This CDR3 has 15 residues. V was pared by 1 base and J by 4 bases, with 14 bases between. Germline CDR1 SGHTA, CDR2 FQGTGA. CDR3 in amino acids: CASSLIAGYGYEQYF. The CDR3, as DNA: TGTGCCAGCAGCTTAATTGCGGGATATGGTTACGAGCAGTACTTC.

The CDR3 spells CASSRDRGYGYTF. The CDR3 DNA follows: TGTGCCAGCAGCCGGGACAGGGGCTATGGCTACACCTTC. This sequence joins TRBV5-6 and TRBJ1-2; 10 bases line up with TRBD1. V shed 4 bases and J 4 bases; nucleotides not matched to a gene: 1. Germline V gene data show CDR1 as SGHDT and CDR2 as YYEEEE. The CDR3 runs 13 residues.

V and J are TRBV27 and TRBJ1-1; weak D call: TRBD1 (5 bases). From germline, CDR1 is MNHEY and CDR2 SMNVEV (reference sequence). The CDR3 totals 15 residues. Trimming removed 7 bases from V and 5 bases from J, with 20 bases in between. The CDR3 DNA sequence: TGTGCCAGCACCGAACTCCGCCAGGGATGGACTGAAGCTTTCTTT. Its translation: CASTELRQGWTEAFF.